The 22 T cell receptor beta chains listed next were all sequenced from one sample in a study of identical twins (dated by TCRdb to the mid-2010s). Receptor amplification or capture employed 5' RACE. Sequencer: Illumina HiSeq 2000. TCRdb reanalyzed the raw reads on its own, using fastp at Q25 for trimming and MiXCR for clone calling, and kept in-frame beta chains. Entries are consolidated by CDR3 protein sequence, retaining the most common genes and DNA. This sample holds 200,000 to 250,000 distinct CDR3 sequences; 6.5% were observed only once. The top ten clones comprise 14% to 15% of the sample. These same data were also listed under a study on T cells expressing NK-cell markers.

Sequencing was performed on CD8+ T cells sorted from blood. The receptors shown here come from a woman younger than 35 in good health.

The V and J genes are TRBV7-9 and TRBJ2-2, with a tentative D call TRBD1 (5 bases). Per the germline V gene, CDR1 is SEHNR and CDR2 is FQNEAQ (reference sequence). Trimming took off 3 bases at V and 4 bases at J, with 12 bases between the two ends. The CDR3 is 15 amino acids. For the CDR3, the DNA is TGTGCCAGCAGCTTTCAGGGTATCGTCACCGGGGAGCTGTTTTTT. It encodes CASSFQGIVTGELFF.

This clonotype has ten or more counts. This chain connects TRBV19 to TRBJ1-2; D perhaps matches TRBD1 (6 bases). The germline V gene has CDR1 LNHDA and CDR2 SQIVND (reference sequence). Trimming took 6 bases from V and 7 from J, leaving 9 bases between them. The CDR3 has 11 amino acids. The CDR3 bases are TGTGCCAGTAGCTTGGGGGCTGGCTACACCTTC. Its protein product is CASSLGAGYTF.

The chain joins TRBV5-1 to TRBJ1-1; D is uncertain. V was pared by 2 bases and J by 0 bases, with 11 bases between. The CDR3 is 15 amino acids. From germline, CDR1 is SGHRS and CDR2 YFSETQ. This CDR3 is CASSFSGNMNTEAFF. The CDR3 region has the DNA TGCGCCAGCAGCTTCAGCGGGAACATGAACACTGAAGCTTTCTTT.

The chain uses TRBV29-1 and TRBJ1-2; tentatively, D is TRBD1 (6 bases). This CDR3 is 14 amino acids long. Germline V gives CDR1 SQVTM, CDR2 ANQGSEA. V was shortened by 5 bases and J by 2 bases, with 15 bases between the two germline ends. The DNA for the CDR3 is TGCAGCGTTCCCTGGGGGCGAGGGAACTATGGCTACACCTTC. Residues: CSVPWGRGNYGYTF.

This clonotype has more than one count but fewer than ten. The chain is built from TRBV7-9 and TRBJ1-1, with D maybe TRBD1 (6 bases). This CDR3 region has 14 residues. The germline gives CDR1 SEHNR, CDR2 FQNEAQ (reference sequence). V shed 5 bases and J shed 1 base, with 11 bases lying between them. CDR3 protein: CASSRQEKNTEAFF. In DNA, the CDR3 is TGTGCCAGCAGCCGACAGGAAAAGAACACTGAAGCTTTCTTT.

V and J are TRBV4-2 and TRBJ1-2; D remains ambiguous. Germline V gene sequence: CDR1 LGHNA, CDR2 YNFKEQ. Deletions cut 0 bases from V and 1 base from J, with 9 bases between. The CDR3 spans 15 residues. Here the CDR3 reads CASSQDRAVNYGYTF. The CDR3 DNA reads TGTGCCAGCAGCCAAGATAGGGCAGTTAACTATGGCTACACCTTC.

This chain links TRBV10-3 with TRBJ2-1; D remains unclear. Per the germline V gene, CDR1 is ENHRY and CDR2 is SYGVKD. The CDR3 consists of 13 residues. V gave up 2 bases and J gave up 4 bases, with 6 bases separating them. The CDR3 spells CAISEQAYNEQFF. CDR3 nucleotide sequence: TGTGCCATCAGTGAGCAAGCTTACAATGAGCAGTTCTTC.

There are many counts of this clonotype. The chain joins TRBV20-1 to TRBJ2-1; the match to TRBD1 covers 9 bases. Germline CDR1 DFQATT, CDR2 SNEGSKA (reference sequence). The V gene end was trimmed by 1 base and the J gene end by 8 bases; junction bases not matched to a gene: 9. The CDR3 loop spans 15 amino acids. The CDR3 DNA reads as TGCAGTGCTAGAGGTCCGGGACAGGGATTCGATGAGCAGTTCTTC. It encodes CSARGPGQGFDEQFF.

This clonotype was detected only a few times. The rearrangement links TRBV29-1 to TRBJ1-2, with D unclear. V lost 5 bases and J lost 5, with 9 bases in between. Germline V gene data show CDR1 as SQVTM and CDR2 as ANQGSEA. The CDR3 runs to 11 residues. The CDR3 here is CSVSTDYGYTF. The CDR3 DNA reads TGCAGCGTTTCGACCGATTATGGCTACACCTTC. Full variable domain (remainder filled in from reference TRBV29-1 and TRBJ1-2): SAVISQKPSRDICQRGTSLTIQCQVDSQVTMMFWYRQQPGQSLTLIATANQGSEATYESGFVIDKFPISRPNLTFSTLTVSNMSPEDSSIYLCSVSTDYGYTFGSGTRLTVV.

This clonotype was counted at least ten times. The chain recombines TRBV6-2 or TRBV6-3 with TRBJ2-7; D remains ambiguous. V was trimmed by 2 bases and J by 4 bases, leaving 6 bases between them. The CDR3 is 12 amino acids. Germline CDR1 is MNHEY and CDR2 is SVGEGT. This CDR3 is CASSYPGYEQYF. The CDR3 DNA sequence: TGTGCCAGCAGTTACCCGGGTTACGAGCAGTACTTC.

In this sample, this clonotype turned up many times. The chain employs TRBV7-8 and TRBJ2-1; D gene unclear. This CDR3 region has 16 residues. The germline V gene has CDR1 SGHVS and CDR2 FQNEAQ. Trimming shortened V by 1 base and J by 2 bases, and 12 bases separated the two germline ends. The CDR3 sequence: CASSLVVRAAYNEQFF. DNA for the CDR3: TGTGCCAGCAGCTTAGTAGTTCGGGCGGCCTACAATGAGCAGTTCTTC. The full variable domain, its missing parts supplied by reference TRBV7-8 and TRBJ2-1, is GAGVSQSPRYKVAKRGQDVALRCDPISGHVSLFWYQQALGQGPEFLTYFQNEAQLDKSGLPSDRFFAERPEGSVSTLKIQRTQQEDSAVYLCASSLVVRAAYNEQFFGPGTRLTVL.

In its sample, this clonotype was seen many times. The V gene is TRBV27, the J gene TRBJ2-1; D tentatively fits TRBD1 or TRBD2 (5 bases each). Trimming took 8 bases from V and 6 from J, leaving 20 bases between them. The germline V gene has CDR1 MNHEY and CDR2 SMNVEV (reference sequence). The CDR3 extends over 15 amino acids. In nucleotides, the CDR3 is TGTGCCAGCGAGACCCGACGAGGGGTTGGCAATGAGCAGTTCTTC. It specifies CASETRRGVGNEQFF.

This clonotype was detected many times. The chain links TRBV27 to TRBJ2-2, with 10 bases that match TRBD2. J gave up 6 bases and V 3 bases, and 13 bases lay outside the gene matches. Looked up from germline, CDR1 is MNHEY and CDR2 is SMNVEV (reference sequence). The CDR3 has 18 amino acids. The chain's CDR3 is CASSFPSPAGGPSGELFF. CDR3 DNA sequence: TGTGCCAGCAGTTTCCCTTCCCCAGCGGGAGGGCCCTCCGGGGAGCTGTTTTTT.

This clonotype was observed a handful of times. The chain carries TRBV6-1 and TRBJ2-5; D is unclear. The V end lost 6 bases, the J end lost 1 base, and 15 bases lay between the germline ends. CDR1 and CDR2 from the germline V gene are MNHNS and SASEGT. The CDR3 has 15 residues. The CDR3 loop is CASRPVGVIQETQYF. CDR3 sequence (DNA): TGTGCCAGCAGGCCAGTAGGAGTTATCCAAGAGACCCAGTACTTC.

This clonotype turned up a few times. CDR3 coding DNA: TGTGCCACCGCCAACACAGATACGCAGTATTTT. This sequence encodes CATANTDTQYF. This sequence joins TRBV12-3 or TRBV12-4 and TRBJ2-3, with D hard to call. V was trimmed by 10 bases and J by 2 bases, leaving 7 bases between them. This CDR3 is 11 amino acids long.

There are many counts of this clonotype. CDR3 loop: CASRQAPYEQYF. CDR3 DNA sequence: TGTGCCAGCAGACAGGCCCCCTACGAGCAGTACTTC. This chain connects TRBV2 to TRBJ2-7; D possibly corresponds to TRBD1 (5 bases). CDR1 and CDR2 from the germline V gene are SNHLY and FYNNEI. Trimming pared 6 bases from V and 2 bases from J, leaving 8 bases between. The CDR3 runs to 12 residues.

This clonotype appeared many times. The rearrangement joins TRBV7-9 to TRBJ2-3; 9 bases are shared with TRBD2. The CDR3 spans 14 residues. CDR1 is SEHNR and CDR2 is FQNEAQ in the germline V gene (reference sequence). The trim removed 2 bases at V and 4 bases at J, leaving 1 base unmatched. The CDR3 loop is CASSLLAGPDTQYF. In nucleotides, the CDR3 is TGTGCCAGCAGCTTACTAGCGGGACCAGATACGCAGTATTTT.

This clonotype was picked up many times. The chain combines TRBV18 with TRBJ2-7, with no clear D. The ends were cut back, 3 bases at V and 2 bases at J, with 8 bases in the middle. CDR1 and CDR2 from the germline V gene are KGHSH and LQKENI. This CDR3 contains 13 residues. CDR3 coding DNA: TGTGCCAGCTCACCTTCACAGACCTACGAGCAGTACTTC. It specifies CASSPSQTYEQYF.

The sample holds a few counts of this clonotype. The gene calls are TRBV11-2 and TRBJ2-3, with D perhaps matching TRBD1 (7 bases). The CDR3 covers 16 residues. CDR1 is SGHAT, CDR2 FQNNGV, per germline. V shed 4 bases and J shed 3 bases, with 17 bases lying between them. CDR3 amino acids: CASSSARGQMTDTQYF. CDR3 DNA: TGTGCCAGCAGCTCCGCGCGGGGACAGATGACAGATACGCAGTATTTT.

The V and J genes are TRBV29-1 and TRBJ2-1; D remains ambiguous. The CDR3 contains 16 residues. Germline V lookup: CDR1 SQVTM, CDR2 ANQGSEA. Trimming removed 0 bases from V and 0 bases from J, with 12 bases in between. The CDR3 sequence is CSVEDAQESSYNEQFF. CDR3 sequence (DNA): TGCAGCGTTGAAGATGCCCAGGAGAGCTCCTACAATGAGCAGTTCTTC.

This clonotype showed up just a few times. The V and J genes are TRBV19 and TRBJ1-1; D call uncertain. Germline V gives CDR1 LNHDA, CDR2 SQIVND (reference sequence). V lost 3 bases to trimming and J lost 4 bases, with 12 bases between them. The CDR3 length is 14 residues. CDR3 sequence: CASSMVGSSTEAFF. For the CDR3, the DNA is TGTGCCAGTAGTATGGTTGGGAGCAGCACTGAAGCTTTCTTT.

The chain carries TRBV3-1 and TRBJ2-2, with D uncertain. The CDR3 is 14 amino acids. The V end lost 6 bases, the J end lost 3 bases, and 11 bases lay between the germline ends. Germline V gives CDR1 LGHDT, CDR2 YNNKEL (reference sequence). CDR3 in DNA: TGTGCCAGCAGATTAGACGGATACACCGGGGAGCTGTTTTTT. Amino acids: CASRLDGYTGELFF.